The entry below gives a single T cell receptor (beta chain) sequence along with its context. Antigen: not known. The V gene lost 0 bases and the J gene lost 7 bases, with 10 bases spanning the gap. Germline-derived CDR1 and CDR2 are SGHTA and FQGNSA. The CDR3 extends over 14 amino acids. PCR involved 60 Vbeta and 13 Jbeta primers. TCRdb's copy holds only in-frame clones and misses some; the assay was immunoSEQ multiplex PCR. The sample includes 150,000 to 200,000 clones, roughly four fifths of them seen just once. This sample is drawn from a study of cytomegalovirus exposure and HLA in healthy donors. Broader study findings: With DRB1 most and HLA-C fewest, TCR association rates differed between HLA loci in a later analysis.

The specimen sequenced was PBMCs. This receptor was taken from a man aged 50-60 years in good health and CMV-seronegative. The chain has TRBV7-2 and TRBJ2-1; TRBD2 is a possible D gene (6 bases). The CDR3 region is CASSLARLANEQFF. The CDR3, as DNA: TGTGCCAGCAGCTTAGCGCGGCTAGCGAATGAGCAGTTCTTC.